This T cell receptor (beta chain) stems from a study of cytomegalovirus exposure and HLA in healthy donors. Notes on the study in general: Sequence variants that were highly shared formed a cluster that was likely a sequencing artifact.

In the PCR, 60 Vbeta and 13 Jbeta primers were used. Profiled with immunoSEQ multiplex PCR; TCRdb holds only in-frame clones, not every one. The table lists 150,000 to 200,000 clones. A remark on this clone: Its matching antigen is unknown.

CDR1 is MNHNS, CDR2 SASEGT, per germline. CDR3 length: 12 residues. With 3 bases removed from V and 2 bases from J, the gap between germline ends came to 3 bases. Sequencing was carried out using PBMCs. The chain is built from TRBV6-1 and TRBJ2-3; D is ambiguous. This TCR was recovered from a man aged 30-40 years in good health and CMV-seronegative. This CDR3 is CASSDNTDTQYF. CDR3 sequence (DNA): TGTGCCAGCAGTGACAACACAGATACGCAGTATTTT.